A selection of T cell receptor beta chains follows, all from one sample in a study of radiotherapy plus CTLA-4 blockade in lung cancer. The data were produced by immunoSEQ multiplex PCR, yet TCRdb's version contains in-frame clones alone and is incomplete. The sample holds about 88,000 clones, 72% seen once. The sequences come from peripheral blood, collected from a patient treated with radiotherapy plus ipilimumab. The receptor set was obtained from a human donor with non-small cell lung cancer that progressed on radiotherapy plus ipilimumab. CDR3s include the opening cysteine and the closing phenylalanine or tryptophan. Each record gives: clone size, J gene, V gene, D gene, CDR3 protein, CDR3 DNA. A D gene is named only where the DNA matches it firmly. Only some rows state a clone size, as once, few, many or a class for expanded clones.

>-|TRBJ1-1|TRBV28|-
CASRTGDLNTEAFF
TGTGCCAGCAGGACAGGAGACTTGAACACTGAAGCTTTCTTT
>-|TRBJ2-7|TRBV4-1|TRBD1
CASSPRGTGSYEQYF
TGCGCCAGCAGCCCCCGGGGGACAGGGAGCTACGAGCAGTACTTC
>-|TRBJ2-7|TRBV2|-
CASTPSSYEQYF
TGTGCCAGCACCCCGAGCTCCTACGAGCAGTACTTC
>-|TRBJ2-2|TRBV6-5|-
CASTGDWNTGELFF
TGTGCCAGTACGGGGGACTGGAACACCGGGGAGCTGTTTTTT
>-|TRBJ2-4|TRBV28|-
CASSPGAGGDIQYF
TGTGCCAGCAGTCCGGGGGCAGGGGGGGACATTCAGTACTTC
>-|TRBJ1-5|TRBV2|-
CASLDRRQVQHF
TGTGCCAGCCTCGATCGGAGACAGGTCCAGCATTTT
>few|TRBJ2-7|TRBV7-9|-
CASSRREHYEQYF
TGTGCCAGCAGCCGACGGGAGCACTACGAGCAGTACTTC
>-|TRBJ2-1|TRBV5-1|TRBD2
CASSLGGTSGRQYNEQFF
TGCGCCAGCAGCTTAGGTGGGACTAGCGGGAGGCAGTACAATGAGCAGTTCTTC
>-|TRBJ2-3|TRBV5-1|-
CASRMANPTDTQYF
TGCGCCAGCAGGATGGCCAATCCCACAGATACGCAGTATTTT
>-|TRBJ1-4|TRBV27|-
CASSLSGQRHEKLFF
TGTGCCAGCAGTTTATCTGGGCAGCGTCATGAAAAACTGTTTTTT
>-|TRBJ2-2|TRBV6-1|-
CASSPGGTTGELFF
TGTGCCAGCAGCCCCGGGGGGACAACCGGGGAGCTGTTTTTT
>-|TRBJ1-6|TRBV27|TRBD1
CASSLTGQGKGGDSPLHF
TGTGCCAGCAGTTTAACGGGACAGGGGAAAGGAGGGGATTCACCCCTCCACTTT
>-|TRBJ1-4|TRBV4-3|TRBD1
CASSQESGTGALNEKLFF
TGCGCCAGCAGCCAAGAATCCGGGACAGGGGCCCTAAATGAAAAACTGTTTTTT
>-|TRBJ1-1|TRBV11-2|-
CASSLMGWTEAFF
TGTGCCAGCAGCTTAATGGGGTGGACTGAAGCTTTCTTT
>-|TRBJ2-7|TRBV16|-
CASSPHGPEQYF
TGTGCCAGCAGTCCCCATGGACCCGAGCAGTACTTC
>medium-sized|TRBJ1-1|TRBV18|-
CASSPSGTEAFF
TGTGCCAGCTCACCTTCCGGCACTGAAGCTTTCTTT
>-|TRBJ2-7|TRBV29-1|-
CSVLENEQYF
TGCAGCGTTTTGGAAAACGAGCAGTACTTC
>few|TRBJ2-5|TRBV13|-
CASSLGAEGETQYF
TGTGCCAGCAGCTTGGGGGCCGAAGGAGAGACCCAGTACTTC
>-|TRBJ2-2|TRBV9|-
CASSSGGELFF
TGTGCCAGCTCGTCGGGGGGGGAGCTGTTTTTT
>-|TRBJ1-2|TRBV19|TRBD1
CASSIGDREVGGYTF
TGTGCCAGTAGTATAGGTGACAGGGAAGTCGGTGGCTACACCTTC
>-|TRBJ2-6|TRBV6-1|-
CASSSTGANVLTF
TGTGCCAGCAGCTCCACCGGGGCCAACGTCCTGACTTTC
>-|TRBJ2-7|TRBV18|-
CASSPLIGELQYF
TGTGCCAGCTCACCACTGATTGGGGAGTTGCAGTACTTC
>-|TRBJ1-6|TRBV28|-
CASSRATGRNSPLHF
TGTGCCAGCAGTCGTGCTACGGGCCGAAATTCACCCCTCCACTTT
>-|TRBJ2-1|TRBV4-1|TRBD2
CASSLWGLAGTNEQFF
TGCGCCAGCAGCCTTTGGGGACTAGCGGGAACCAATGAGCAGTTCTTC
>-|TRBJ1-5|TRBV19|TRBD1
CASSVGQGGQPQHF
TGTGCCAGTAGTGTCGGACAGGGTGGTCAGCCCCAGCATTTT
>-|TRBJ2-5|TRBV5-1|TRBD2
CASSFLAGAQETQYF
TGCGCCAGCAGCTTCCTAGCGGGGGCACAAGAGACCCAGTACTTC
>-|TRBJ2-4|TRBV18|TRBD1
CASSPGVGTGINIQYF
TGTGCCAGCTCACCAGGGGTCGGGACAGGAATAAACATTCAGTACTTC
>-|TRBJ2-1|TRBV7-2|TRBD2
CASSFRGGFYNEQFF
TGTGCCAGCAGCTTTCGGGGGGGGTTTTACAATGAGCAGTTCTTC
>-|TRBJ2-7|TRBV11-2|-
CASSLVPSPAYEQYF
TGTGCCAGCAGCTTAGTCCCGAGTCCGGCCTACGAGCAGTACTTC
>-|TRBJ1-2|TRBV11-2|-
CASSLPAGGYGYTF
TGTGCCAGCAGCTTACCGGCCGGGGGCTATGGCTACACCTTC
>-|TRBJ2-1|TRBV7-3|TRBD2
CASSPGGLAGQGEQFF
TGTGCCAGCAGCCCCGGGGGACTAGCGGGGCAAGGGGAGCAGTTCTTC
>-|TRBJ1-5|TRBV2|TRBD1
CASSERTGVYQPQHF
TGTGCCAGCAGCGAACGGACAGGGGTCTATCAGCCCCAGCATTTT
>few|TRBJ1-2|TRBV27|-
CASSAPRGRTYGYTF
TGTGCCAGCAGTGCCCCCCGTGGCAGGACGTACGGCTACACCTTC
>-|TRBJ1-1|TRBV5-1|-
CASSPRDGATGAFF
TGCGCCAGCAGCCCCCGGGACGGCGCTACGGGAGCTTTCTTT
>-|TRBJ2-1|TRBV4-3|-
CASSPWGGAKDEQFF
TGCGCCAGCAGCCCCTGGGGGGGGGCCAAGGATGAGCAGTTCTTC
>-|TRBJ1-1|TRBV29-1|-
CSVLAGQYTEAFF
TGCAGCGTCCTAGCCGGACAGTACACTGAAGCTTTCTTT
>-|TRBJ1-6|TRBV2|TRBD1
CASGDSSYNSPLHF
TGTGCCAGTGGGGACAGCTCCTATAATTCACCCCTCCACTTT
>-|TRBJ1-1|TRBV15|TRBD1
CATSKGQASPGAFF
TGTGCCACCAGCAAAGGACAGGCCTCCCCGGGGGCTTTCTTT
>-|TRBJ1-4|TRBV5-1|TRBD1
CASSLVGTGARRTNEKLFF
TGCGCCAGCAGCTTGGTAGGGACAGGGGCCCGGAGGACTAATGAAAAACTGTTTTTT
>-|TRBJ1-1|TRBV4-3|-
CASSHRRTVNTEAFF
TGCGCCAGCAGCCACAGGAGGACGGTGAACACTGAAGCTTTCTTT
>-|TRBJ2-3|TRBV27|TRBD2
CASTRLAGGPGTDTQYF
TGTGCCAGCACCCGACTAGCGGGGGGGCCGGGCACAGATACGCAGTATTTT
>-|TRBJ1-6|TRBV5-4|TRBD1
CASSLEGTAYNSPLHF
TGTGCCAGCAGCTTGGAAGGGACAGCGTATAATTCACCCCTCCACTTT
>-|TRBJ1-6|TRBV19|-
CASSMGGGSIDSPLHF
TGTGCCAGTAGTATGGGGGGCGGATCAATCGACTCACCCCTCCACTTT
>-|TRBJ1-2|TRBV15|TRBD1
CATSRGQGGNYGYTF
TGTGCCACCAGCAGAGGCCAGGGGGGTAACTATGGCTACACCTTC
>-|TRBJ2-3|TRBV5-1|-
CASSLEATGRRGVTDTQYF
TGCGCCAGCAGCTTGGAGGCTACAGGACGCAGGGGGGTCACAGATACGCAGTATTTT
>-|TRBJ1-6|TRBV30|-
CAWSVSNLGNSPLHF
TGTGCCTGGAGTGTCAGTAATCTGGGGAATTCACCCCTCCACTTT
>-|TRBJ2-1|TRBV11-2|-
CASSPSGLYEQFF
TGTGCCAGCAGCCCGAGCGGACTATATGAGCAGTTCTTC
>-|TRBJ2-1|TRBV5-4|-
CASSSWPLEQFF
TGTGCCAGCAGTTCTTGGCCTTTGGAGCAGTTCTTC
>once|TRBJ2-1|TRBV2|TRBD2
CASSRSGGAGYNEQFF
TGTGCCAGCAGCCGTAGCGGGGGGGCAGGGTACAATGAGCAGTTCTTC
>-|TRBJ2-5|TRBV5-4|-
CASSLGGGQETQYF
TGTGCCAGCAGCTTGGGTGGCGGGCAAGAGACCCAGTACTTC
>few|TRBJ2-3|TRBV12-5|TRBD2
CASGPGGTDTQYF
TGTGCTAGTGGTCCGGGGGGGACAGATACGCAGTATTTT
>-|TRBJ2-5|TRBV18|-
CASSPPKPETQYF
TGTGCCAGCTCACCACCGAAGCCCGAGACCCAGTACTTC
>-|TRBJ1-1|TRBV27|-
CASSRGSFTEAFF
TGTGCCAGCAGCCGAGGGTCCTTTACTGAAGCTTTCTTT
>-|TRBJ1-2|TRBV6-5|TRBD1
CASSYHQTGGDYGYTF
TGTGCCAGCAGTTACCATCAGACAGGGGGGGACTATGGCTACACCTTC
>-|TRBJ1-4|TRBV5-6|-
CASSSLRGMYGEKLFF
TGTGCCAGCAGCTCCCTAAGGGGGATGTATGGAGAAAAACTGTTTTTT
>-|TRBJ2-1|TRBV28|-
CASSGQVNSYNEQFF
TGTGCCAGCAGTGGGCAGGTCAACTCCTACAATGAGCAGTTCTTC
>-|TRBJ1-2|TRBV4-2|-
CASSQDIGRGVGYGYTF
TGTGCCAGCAGCCAAGATATTGGCAGGGGAGTTGGCTATGGCTACACCTTC
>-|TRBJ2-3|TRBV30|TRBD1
CAWSGSDRGRADTQYF
TGTGCCTGGAGTGGATCGGACAGGGGGCGGGCAGATACGCAGTATTTT
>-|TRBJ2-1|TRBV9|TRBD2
CASSGFSGGRDYNEQFF
TGTGCCAGCAGCGGGTTTAGCGGGGGGCGTGACTACAATGAGCAGTTCTTC
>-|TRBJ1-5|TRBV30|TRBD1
CAWSVRQGVFQPQHF
TGTGCCTGGAGTGTGAGACAGGGGGTTTTTCAGCCCCAGCATTTT